This T cell receptor beta chain was retrieved from a study of identical twins. Study results and limitations: Beta clonotypes that were abundant in cord blood contained fewer insertions, a pattern absent from memory repertoires. Twin sharing of out-of-frame TCR alpha was underestimated by models in monozygotic pairs.

TCRdb used MiXCR to reprocess the 5' RACE reads, holding one entry per CDR3 protein. The table lists hundreds of thousands of distinct CDR3 sequences, about 7% of them singletons, with less than 2% in the top ten. The CDR3 length is 13 residues. V was cut by 3 bases and J by 7 bases, with 10 bases left in between. In germline, CDR1 is WNHNN, CDR2 SYGVQD (reference sequence). In its sample, this clonotype was seen many times. Its antigen remains unknown. The sample was also linked to a second study, of yellow fever vaccine responses in identical twins.

The chain links TRBV10-1 to TRBJ2-1; D may be TRBD1 or TRBD2 (6 bases each). The specimen was PBMCs. This sequence was found in a young woman in good health. CDR3 sequence reads: CASSEGGRNEQFF. CDR3 sequence (DNA): TGCGCCAGCAGTGAAGGGGGGAGGAATGAGCAGTTCTTC.